The table lists the clone carrying this T cell receptor beta chain with a few counts. This sample is drawn from a study of technical replicates of blood from a handful of donors. Germline loops: CDR1 SGHTA, CDR2 FQGNSA. CDR3 size: 14 residues. The V and J ends lost 2 bases and 7 bases respectively, with 14 bases between them. Measured with immunoSEQ multiplex PCR; TCRdb has only the in-frame clones, and not every one. In the table there are about 81,000 clones, roughly four fifths of which are singletons. The rearrangement links TRBV7-2 to TRBJ1-1; D not certain. What was sequenced was PBMCs. The receptor's source is a human donor in good health. Some clones in this sample may be carry-over from other donors' samples. CDR3: CASSLSRQANEAFF. The CDR3 DNA reads TGTGCCAGCAGCTTATCTCGCCAGGCCAATGAAGCTTTCTTT.